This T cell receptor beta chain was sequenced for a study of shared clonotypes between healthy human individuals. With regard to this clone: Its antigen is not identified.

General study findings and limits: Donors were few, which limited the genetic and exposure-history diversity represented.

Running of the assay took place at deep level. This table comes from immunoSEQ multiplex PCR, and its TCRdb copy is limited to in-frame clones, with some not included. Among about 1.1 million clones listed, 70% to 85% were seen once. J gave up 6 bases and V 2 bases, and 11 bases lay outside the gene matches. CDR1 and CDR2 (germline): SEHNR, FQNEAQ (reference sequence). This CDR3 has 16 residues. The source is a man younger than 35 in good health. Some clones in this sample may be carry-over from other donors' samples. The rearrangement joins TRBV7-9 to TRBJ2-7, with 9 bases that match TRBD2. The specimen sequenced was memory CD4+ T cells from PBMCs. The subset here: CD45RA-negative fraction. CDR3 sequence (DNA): TGTGCCAGCAGCTTAAAGGGGGCTAGCGGGACCGCCGAGCAGTACTTC. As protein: CASSLKGASGTAEQYF.